The 25 T cell receptor beta chains listed next were all sequenced from one sample in a study of blood T cell repertoires in COVID-19. Clones were sequenced by immunoSEQ multiplex PCR, and TCRdb holds only the in-frame ones, with some missing. The sample shows 110,000 or so clones, around 83% of them seen only once. Source material: peripheral blood. All receptors come from a man between 40 and 49 years old with acute or convalescent COVID-19.

This chain links TRBV15 with TRBJ2-3, with D maybe TRBD1 (5 bases). The ends were cut back, 5 bases at V and 3 bases at J, with 12 bases in the middle. Looked up from germline, CDR1 is LNHNV and CDR2 is YYDKDF (reference sequence). CDR3 length: 14 amino acids. In DNA form, the CDR3 reads TGTGCCACCAGCTCAGGGCTCGGGACAGATACGCAGTATTTT. It encodes CATSSGLGTDTQYF.

The rearrangement links TRBV3-1 (or the pseudogene TRBV3-2) to TRBJ2-2, with 8 bases identical to TRBD2. Losses at the gene ends were 4 bases for V and 1 base for J; bases not matched to a gene: 2. The CDR3 length is 15 residues. In germline, CDR1 is LGHDT, CDR2 YNNKEL (reference sequence). The CDR3 nucleotides read TGTGCCAGCAGCCTACTAGCGGAGAACACCGGGGAGCTGTTTTTT. Its protein product is CASSLLAENTGELFF.

The rearrangement links TRBV24-1 to TRBJ1-4, with 8 nucleotides matching TRBD1. The V and J ends lost 2 bases and 6 bases, in that order; junction bases with no gene match: 4. The CDR3 is made up of 15 amino acids. The germline V gene encodes CDR1 KGHDR and CDR2 SFDVKD. The CDR3 coding sequence is TGTGCCACCAGTGATTCAGGGGGCGCGTATGAAAAACTGTTTTTT. This translates into CATSDSGGAYEKLFF.

The V and J genes are TRBV7-2 and TRBJ2-7; the D gene is possibly TRBD1 (5 bases). This CDR3 comprises 14 residues. Deletions cut 3 bases from V and 4 bases from J, with 13 bases between. Germline assignment: CDR1 SGHTA and CDR2 FQGNSA. The CDR3 DNA is TGTGCCAGCAGCTTTCAGGGTGGGTTATACGAGCAGTACTTC. It translates to CASSFQGGLYEQYF.

The table lists this clone with a count of one. The V gene is TRBV10-3, the J gene TRBJ2-7, with 13 bases lining up with TRBD2. The CDR3 sequence is 16 residues long. The V segment lost 3 bases and the J segment 3 bases; nucleotides outside the gene matches: 5. Germline loops: CDR1 ENHRY, CDR2 SYGVKD. The CDR3: CAISDDGTSGDYEQYF. The DNA of the CDR3 is TGTGCCATCAGTGACGATGGGACTAGCGGGGACTACGAGCAGTACTTC.

V gene TRBV9 combines with J gene TRBJ1-4; unclear D gene. The germline V and J ends were trimmed by 2 bases and 0 bases, with 8 bases remaining between them. The CDR3 totals 15 residues. Germline CDR1 and CDR2: SGDLS and YYNGEE. The CDR3 loop is CASSVLGATNEKLFF. The CDR3 coding sequence is TGTGCCAGCAGCGTCCTCGGGGCAACTAATGAAAAACTGTTTTTT.

J is TRBJ2-3 and V is TRBV13; TRBD2 matches 12 bases. The CDR3 has 16 amino acids. Germline loops: CDR1 PRHDT, CDR2 FYEKMQ (reference sequence). V shed 0 bases and J 6 bases; nucleotides not matched to a gene: 4. CDR3 DNA: TGTGCCAGCAGCTTAGGGCTAGCGGGGGGGCCGGATACGCAGTATTTT. This translates into CASSLGLAGGPDTQYF.

Worth noting for this clone: The germline gene is not matched at one end of the junction; a read error may be the cause. The J gene is TRBJ2-3, the V gene TRBV6-4; possibly TRBD1 for D (5 bases). The CDR3 extends over 14 amino acids. Germline lookup yields CDR1 MRHNA and CDR2 SNTAGT. CDR3 sequence reads: CASSDSWGTGTQYF. The CDR3 nucleotides read TGTGCCAGCAGTGACTCATGGGGCACAGGTACGCAGTATTTT.

The chain is built from TRBV2 and TRBJ2-7; 9 nucleotides align to TRBD2. Germline trimming cut 3 bases from V and 3 bases from J; bases unmatched to any gene: 9. Germline assignment: CDR1 SNHLY and CDR2 FYNNEI. This CDR3 spans 16 amino acids. CDR3 sequence: CASSDPAGGAFYEQYF. CDR3 bases: TGTGCCAGCAGTGACCCAGCGGGGGGAGCTTTCTACGAGCAGTACTTC.

The chain has TRBV10-3 and TRBJ1-2, with 9 bases fitting TRBD1. This CDR3 spans 13 amino acids. Losses at the gene ends were 4 bases for V and 3 bases for J; bases not matched to a gene: 0. The V gene's germline CDR1 is ENHRY and CDR2 SYGVKD. This CDR3 is CAISGTGDYGYTF. The DNA of the CDR3 is TGTGCCATCAGTGGGACAGGGGACTATGGCTACACCTTC.

With regard to this clone: Other DNA sequences within the sample encode an identical CDR3. This sequence joins TRBV30 and TRBJ2-7; tentative D call: TRBD1 (6 bases). V lost 3 bases and J 2 bases, leaving 8 bases between the germline ends. Per the germline V gene, CDR1 is GTSNPN and CDR2 is SVGIG (reference sequence). The CDR3 loop spans 12 amino acids. CDR3 in DNA: TGTGCCTGGAGCAGGGGACCCTACGAGCAGTACTTC. This codes for CAWSRGPYEQYF.

The chain uses TRBV5-6 and TRBJ2-5; TRBD2 is a possible D gene (5 bases). Germline V CDR1 and CDR2: SGHDT, YYEEEE. Between the trimmed V and J ends, which lost 4 bases and 4 bases, there was a span of 14 bases. The CDR3 covers 14 residues. CDR3 sequence (DNA): TGTGCCAGCAGCAAGCCGGGAACCCGAGAGACCCAGTACTTC. Translating gives CASSKPGTRETQYF.

The chain recombines TRBV9 with TRBJ2-3, with 10 bases lining up with TRBD1. The CDR3 spans 15 residues. Germline V CDR1 and CDR2: SGDLS, YYNGEE. J was trimmed by 3 bases and V by 4 bases; bases with no gene match: 5. In DNA form, the CDR3 reads TGTGCCAGCAGCCCGGGGACAGGGGTTACAGATACGCAGTATTTT. Translated: CASSPGTGVTDTQYF.

The chain links TRBV19 to TRBJ1-4; TRBD1 might be the D (6 bases). Per germline, CDR1 LNHDA and CDR2 SQIVND (reference sequence). CDR3 size: 17 residues. The V and J ends lost 9 bases and 8 bases respectively, with 28 bases between them. CDR3 region: CASSKRGHYPLGEKLFF. CDR3 DNA: TGTGCCAGCTCAAAAAGGGGACACTACCCCCTTGGGGAAAAACTGTTTTTT.

The chain combines TRBV29-1 with TRBJ1-2; D possibly corresponds to TRBD1 (5 bases). V was cut by 6 bases and J by 4 bases, with 12 bases left in between. CDR3 length: 12 residues. Per the germline V gene, CDR1 is SQVTM and CDR2 is ANQGSEA. CDR3 in DNA: TGCAGCGTAAACTCAGGGTCCTATGGCTACACCTTC. This encodes CSVNSGSYGYTF.

This CDR3 reads CASSEPNSPLHF. DNA of the CDR3: TGTGCCAGCAGCGAGCCTAATTCACCCCTCCACTTT. The rearrangement joins TRBV7-9 to TRBJ1-6; D is unclear. Trimming left V 5 bases short and J 6 bases short, with 5 bases between. Germline V gives CDR1 SEHNR, CDR2 FQNEAQ (reference sequence). The CDR3 has 12 residues.

This chain uses TRBV10-3 with TRBJ1-2; D remains ambiguous. The V end was cut by 6 bases, the J end by 1 base, with 12 bases between. The CDR3 is 14 amino acids. Germline V lookup: CDR1 ENHRY, CDR2 SYGVKD. CDR3 in DNA: TGTGCCATCAGCCAACGTGGAGATAACTATGGCTACACCTTC. The encoded protein is CAISQRGDNYGYTF.

This chain connects TRBV7-6 to TRBJ1-4, with D possibly TRBD1 on 5 matching bases. Germline loops: CDR1 SGHVS, CDR2 FNYEAQ. The CDR3 runs 15 residues. Trimming removed 1 base from V and 1 base from J, with 7 bases in between. The CDR3 sequence is CASSLGGVTNEKLFF. The DNA of the CDR3 is TGTGCCAGCAGCTTAGGGGGGGTAACTAATGAAAAACTGTTTTTT.

This sequence joins TRBV27 and TRBJ2-1, with 10 bases aligning to TRBD1. This CDR3 contains 16 residues. Losses at the gene ends were 5 bases for V and 7 bases for J; bases not matched to a gene: 11. From germline, CDR1 is MNHEY and CDR2 SMNVEV (reference sequence). The CDR3 spells CASSPRYRTGGNEQFF. DNA of the CDR3: TGTGCCAGCAGTCCCCGCTATCGGACAGGGGGGAATGAGCAGTTCTTC.

The chain joins TRBV5-1 to TRBJ2-7; 7 nucleotides match TRBD1. CDR3 length: 15 amino acids. CDR1 is SGHRS and CDR2 is YFSETQ in the germline V gene. V gave up 6 bases and J gave up 4 bases; unmatched junction bases: 13. In DNA form, the CDR3 reads TGCGCCAGCACCGTGGGTAAGACAGGGCCGTACGAGCAGTACTTC. The encoded protein is CASTVGKTGPYEQYF.

The J gene is TRBJ2-2, the V gene TRBV19; D is possibly TRBD1 (6 bases). There are 14 residues in the CDR3. Deletions cut 7 bases from V and 3 bases from J, with 12 bases between. CDR1 LNHDA and CDR2 SQIVND come from the germline V gene (reference sequence). The CDR3 here is CASTQNRDTGELFF. CDR3 nucleotides: TGTGCCAGTACACAAAACAGGGACACCGGGGAGCTGTTTTTT.

The V call is TRBV10-3, the J call TRBJ1-2, with unresolved D. The CDR3 contains 14 residues. Germline CDR1 ENHRY, CDR2 SYGVKD. Deletions cut 7 bases from V and 5 bases from J, with 17 bases between. In nucleotides, the CDR3 is TGTGCCATCATGGAGGGCAGTTCGAGGTATGGCTACACCTTC. Translation: CAIMEGSSRYGYTF.

This chain uses TRBV7-3 with TRBJ2-7; maybe TRBD2 (5 bases). Germline-derived CDR1 and CDR2 are SGHTA and FQGTGA. The CDR3 is 14 residues long. The germline V and J ends were trimmed by 5 bases and 4 bases, with 15 bases remaining between them. The CDR3 sequence: CASSQSGTGYEQYF. The CDR3, as DNA: TGTGCCAGCAGCCAATCGGGTACGGGGTACGAGCAGTACTTC.

The V gene is TRBV29-1, the J gene TRBJ1-3; no definite D call. Trimming removed 6 bases at V and 0 bases at J, with 12 bases between. CDR1 is SQVTM, CDR2 ANQGSEA, per germline. The CDR3 totals 14 residues. The CDR3 coding sequence is TGCAGCGTGCTCGGGGAGGGCTCTGGAAACACCATATATTTT. The encoded protein is CSVLGEGSGNTIYF.

This chain links TRBV27 with TRBJ1-2; tentatively, D is TRBD1 (5 bases). V was clipped by 5 bases and J by 3 bases, with 13 bases between them. The germline gives CDR1 MNHEY, CDR2 SMNVEV (reference sequence). This CDR3 contains 14 residues. CDR3 protein: CASSRNRRDYGYTF. CDR3 in DNA: TGTGCCAGCAGTAGAAACAGGAGGGACTATGGCTACACCTTC.